The 23 T cell receptor beta chains presented below share a single source sample, sequenced in a study of cytomegalovirus exposure and HLA in healthy donors. Vbeta (60) and Jbeta (13) primers were used in the PCR. Clones were read by immunoSEQ multiplex PCR, and TCRdb kept only the in-frame ones, dropping some. Its clone listing holds nearly 200,000 clones. Source material: PBMCs. The receptors originated from a boy aged 10-17 years in good health and CMV-seronegative.

The genes are TRBV5-8 and TRBJ1-2, with D perhaps TRBD1 (5 bases). The ends were cut back, 6 bases at V and 4 bases at J, with 13 bases in the middle. Per the germline V gene, CDR1 is SGHTS and CDR2 is YDEGEE. The CDR3 totals 13 residues. The CDR3 DNA is TGTGCCAGCATCACCGGGCAGGGCTATGGCTACACCTTC. This encodes CASITGQGYGYTF. Variable domain in full (rest from reference TRBV5-8 and TRBJ1-2): EAGVTQSPTHLIKTRGQQATLRCSPISGHTSVYWYQQALGLGLQFLLWYDEGEERNRGNFPPRFSGRQFPNYSSELNVNALELEDSALYLCASITGQGYGYTFGSGTRLTVV.

The chain links TRBV6-5 to TRBJ2-5; 12 positions match TRBD2. Germline trimming cut 5 bases from V and 6 bases from J; bases unmatched to any gene: 4. This CDR3 is 14 amino acids long. From germline, CDR1 is MNHEY and CDR2 SVGAGI. The CDR3 loop is CASSRTSGAKTQYF. DNA of the CDR3: TGTGCCAGCAGTCGGACTAGCGGGGCAAAGACCCAGTACTTC.

V usage is TRBV4-2 and J usage is TRBJ1-5, with D possibly matching TRBD1 (5 bases). Trimming took off 1 base at V and 1 base at J, with 11 bases between the two ends. The CDR3 runs to 16 residues. Germline V gene lookup returns CDR1 LGHNA and CDR2 YNFKEQ. The CDR3 region has the DNA TGTGCCAGCAGCCAAGTACTCGCAGGGAGCAATCAGCCCCAGCATTTT. This gives the protein CASSQVLAGSNQPQHF.

The genes are TRBV7-2 and TRBJ1-3, with a possible D match to TRBD1 (5 bases). V lost 1 base, J lost 0 bases, and 7 bases lay in between. The CDR3 has 15 amino acids. Germline V gives CDR1 SGHTA, CDR2 FQGNSA. CDR3 region: CASSLGQSSGNTIYF. The CDR3 DNA follows: TGTGCCAGCAGCTTAGGACAGAGCTCTGGAAACACCATATATTTT.

The chain carries TRBV4-2 and TRBJ1-1; 10 nucleotides match TRBD1. Unmatched junction bases numbered 8, after V lost 0 bases and J lost 1 base. The germline gives CDR1 LGHNA, CDR2 YNFKEQ. This CDR3 region has 18 residues. CDR3 sequence (DNA): TGTGCCAGCAGCCAAGAAGGGACAGGGGATAGCGGGAACACTGAAGCTTTCTTT. This gives the protein CASSQEGTGDSGNTEAFF.

The V and J genes are TRBV6-4 and TRBJ2-1, with 7 positions matching TRBD1. The germline V gene has CDR1 MRHNA and CDR2 SNTAGT. The CDR3 sequence is 16 residues long. V lost 3 bases, J lost 1 base, and 6 bases stayed unmatched. The CDR3 reads CASSDIQGVSYNEQFF. The CDR3 nucleotides read TGTGCCAGCAGTGATATTCAGGGGGTGTCCTACAATGAGCAGTTCTTC.

J is TRBJ2-3 and V is TRBV9; D perhaps matches TRBD2 (7 bases). V was trimmed by 4 bases and J by 7 bases, leaving 22 bases between them. Per germline, CDR1 SGDLS and CDR2 YYNGEE. The CDR3 consists of 16 residues. CDR3 region: CASSPRGDGGANTQYF. In DNA form, the CDR3 reads TGTGCCAGCAGCCCCCGAGGGGATGGGGGGGCAAATACGCAGTATTTT.

The rearrangement uses TRBV2 and TRBJ1-3; maybe TRBD1 (5 bases). V was pared by 5 bases and J by 1 base, with 9 bases between. This CDR3 is built from 14 residues. The germline gives CDR1 SNHLY, CDR2 FYNNEI. CDR3 sequence: CASSSGISGNTIYF. CDR3 coding DNA: TGTGCCAGCAGTTCAGGGATATCTGGAAACACCATATATTTT.

Here the CDR3 DNA reads TGTGCCAGCAGCTTGGCCTGGCAGGGTCGGGAGCAGTACTTC. This gives the protein CASSLAWQGREQYF. The chain joins TRBV5-6 to TRBJ2-7, with D tentatively TRBD1 (5 bases). CDR1 and CDR2 (germline): SGHDT, YYEEEE. The V and J ends lost 0 bases and 7 bases respectively, with 14 bases between them. CDR3 length: 14 residues.

V is TRBV19 and J is TRBJ1-2, with a tentative D call TRBD1 (6 bases). V was trimmed by 2 bases and J by 11 bases, leaving 21 bases between them. The CDR3 extends over 15 amino acids. Germline V gene lookup returns CDR1 LNHDA and CDR2 SQIVND (reference sequence). CDR3 nucleotide sequence: TGTGCCAGTAGTATACCCAGGGGAGGGACTATGCGATACACCTTC. Its translation: CASSIPRGGTMRYTF.

The chain joins TRBV19 to TRBJ1-4, with 9 bases lining up with TRBD1. The CDR3 has 15 residues. V shed 5 bases, J shed 3 bases, and the junction held 4 bases outside the gene matches. Germline V CDR1 and CDR2: LNHDA, SQIVND (reference sequence). The CDR3 loop is CASSPRTGANEKLFF. CDR3 nucleotides: TGTGCCAGTAGTCCCAGGACAGGGGCTAATGAAAAACTGTTTTTT.

The chain employs TRBV25-1 and TRBJ2-5; 12 bases map to TRBD2. This CDR3 contains 17 residues. V trimming: 6 bases; J trimming: 5 bases; junction bases outside the gene matches: 13. Germline values: CDR1 MGHDK, CDR2 SYGVNS. CDR3 residues: CASSLTSGGPRGETQYF. CDR3 bases: TGTGCCAGCAGCCTGACTAGCGGGGGCCCGAGAGGGGAGACCCAGTACTTC.

The V and J genes are TRBV14 and TRBJ1-1; D may be TRBD1 (6 bases). V was cut by 4 bases and J by 1 base, with 10 bases left in between. Germline CDR1 SGHDN, CDR2 FVKESK. The CDR3 totals 14 residues. CDR3 region: CASSRDNWNTEAFF. CDR3 nucleotide sequence: TGTGCCAGCAGCCGGGACAACTGGAACACTGAAGCTTTCTTT. The full variable domain, its missing parts supplied by reference TRBV14 and TRBJ1-1, is EAGVTQFPSHSVIEKGQTVTLRCDPISGHDNLYWYRRVMGKEIKFLLHFVKESKQDESGMPNNRFLAERTGGTYSTLKVQPAELEDSGVYFCASSRDNWNTEAFFGQGTRLTVV.

V and J are TRBV14 and TRBJ2-5, with 8 bases that match TRBD2. Germline values: CDR1 SGHDN, CDR2 FVKESK. The CDR3 loop spans 13 amino acids. With V trimmed by 5 bases and J by 9 bases, 8 bases remained unmatched. CDR3 in DNA: TGTGCCAGCAGCGTCTCCCGGGGGGGGGCCCAGTACTTC. Its translation is CASSVSRGGAQYF. Using reference TRBV14 and TRBJ2-5 for the parts outside the CDR3, the full variable domain is EAGVTQFPSHSVIEKGQTVTLRCDPISGHDNLYWYRRVMGKEIKFLLHFVKESKQDESGMPNNRFLAERTGGTYSTLKVQPAELEDSGVYFCASSVSRGGAQYFGPGTRLLVL.

V is TRBV6-6 and J is TRBJ2-7; TRBD1 matches 10 bases. V was pared by 4 bases and J by 6 bases, with 9 bases of the junction left unmatched. There are 15 residues in the CDR3. Germline V gives CDR1 MNHNY, CDR2 SVGAGI (reference sequence). CDR3 amino acids: CASSSPGDRGREQYF. CDR3 coding DNA: TGTGCCAGCAGTTCCCCTGGGGACAGGGGCCGCGAGCAGTACTTC.

This chain uses TRBV9 with TRBJ2-3; TRBD2 agrees at 7 bases. The germline V gene encodes CDR1 SGDLS and CDR2 YYNGEE. CDR3 length: 16 amino acids. V was clipped by 3 bases and J by 2 bases; unmatched bases: 9. CDR3 sequence reads: CASSATGLADTDTQYF. The CDR3, as DNA: TGTGCCAGCAGCGCCACGGGGCTAGCGGACACAGATACGCAGTATTTT.

CDR3: CASRREAGGQPQHF. The CDR3 DNA reads as TGTGCCAGCAGGAGGGAGGCTGGTGGTCAGCCCCAGCATTTT. J is TRBJ1-5 and V is TRBV6-5; D gene uncertain. Trimming shortened V by 6 bases and J by 6 bases, and 15 bases separated the two germline ends. This CDR3 is 14 amino acids long. Looked up from germline, CDR1 is MNHEY and CDR2 is SVGAGI.

The chain uses TRBV14 and TRBJ2-1; TRBD1 matches at 7 bases. The CDR3 sequence is 16 residues long. Per the germline V gene, CDR1 is SGHDN and CDR2 is FVKESK. J was trimmed by 3 bases and V by 1 base; bases with no gene match: 6. Written as DNA, the CDR3 is TGTGCCAGCAGCCAAGGAAACAGGGGAATCTACAATGAGCAGTTCTTC. This encodes CASSQGNRGIYNEQFF. The variable domain in full, completed from reference TRBV14 and TRBJ2-1, reads EAGVTQFPSHSVIEKGQTVTLRCDPISGHDNLYWYRRVMGKEIKFLLHFVKESKQDESGMPNNRFLAERTGGTYSTLKVQPAELEDSGVYFCASSQGNRGIYNEQFFGPGTRLTVL.

The V call is TRBV9, the J call TRBJ2-3; 8 bases are shared with TRBD2. V shed 1 base and J 2 bases; nucleotides not matched to a gene: 15. Germline CDR1 reads SGDLS; CDR2 reads YYNGEE. CDR3 length: 19 amino acids. The CDR3 region has the DNA TGTGCCAGCAGCGTAACCCCAAGGGCCCCGGGGGGGCTCACAGATACGCAGTATTTT. It translates to CASSVTPRAPGGLTDTQYF.

V gene TRBV2 combines with J gene TRBJ2-5; D unresolved. The closer fit of TRBJ2-7 to the DNA end suggests the J call may be wrong. The CDR3 is 12 amino acids. Looked up from germline, CDR1 is SNHLY and CDR2 is FYNNEI. CDR3 sequence: CASSGYEYEQYF. CDR3 sequence (DNA): TGTGCCAGCAGTGGGTATGAATACGAGCAGTACTTC.

The chain carries TRBV7-2 and TRBJ2-7, with 9 bases identical to TRBD2. V lost 5 bases and J lost 0; bases outside the gene matches: 5. Per germline, CDR1 SGHTA and CDR2 FQGNSA. The length of the CDR3 is 15 residues. CDR3 loop: CASSRSGGRSYEQYF. The CDR3, as DNA: TGTGCCAGCAGCCGGAGCGGGGGGCGCTCCTACGAGCAGTACTTC.

V is TRBV14 and J is TRBJ2-7; TRBD2 matches at 8 bases. J was trimmed by 2 bases and V by 4 bases; bases with no gene match: 7. Germline CDR1 is SGHDN and CDR2 is FVKESK. This CDR3 has 15 amino acids. The CDR3 reads CASSPGSGGPYEQYF. CDR3 in DNA: TGTGCCAGCAGCCCCGGGTCGGGGGGGCCCTACGAGCAGTACTTC.

V and J are TRBV9 and TRBJ2-1; possibly TRBD2 for D (6 bases). Germline CDR1 reads SGDLS; CDR2 reads YYNGEE. Between the trimmed V and J ends, which lost 3 bases and 9 bases, there was a span of 22 bases. This CDR3 region has 16 residues. The CDR3 DNA reads as TGTGCCAGCAGCGCCGCGACTAGAATGTCTCCGAGTGAGCAGTTCTTC. Translated: CASSAATRMSPSEQFF.